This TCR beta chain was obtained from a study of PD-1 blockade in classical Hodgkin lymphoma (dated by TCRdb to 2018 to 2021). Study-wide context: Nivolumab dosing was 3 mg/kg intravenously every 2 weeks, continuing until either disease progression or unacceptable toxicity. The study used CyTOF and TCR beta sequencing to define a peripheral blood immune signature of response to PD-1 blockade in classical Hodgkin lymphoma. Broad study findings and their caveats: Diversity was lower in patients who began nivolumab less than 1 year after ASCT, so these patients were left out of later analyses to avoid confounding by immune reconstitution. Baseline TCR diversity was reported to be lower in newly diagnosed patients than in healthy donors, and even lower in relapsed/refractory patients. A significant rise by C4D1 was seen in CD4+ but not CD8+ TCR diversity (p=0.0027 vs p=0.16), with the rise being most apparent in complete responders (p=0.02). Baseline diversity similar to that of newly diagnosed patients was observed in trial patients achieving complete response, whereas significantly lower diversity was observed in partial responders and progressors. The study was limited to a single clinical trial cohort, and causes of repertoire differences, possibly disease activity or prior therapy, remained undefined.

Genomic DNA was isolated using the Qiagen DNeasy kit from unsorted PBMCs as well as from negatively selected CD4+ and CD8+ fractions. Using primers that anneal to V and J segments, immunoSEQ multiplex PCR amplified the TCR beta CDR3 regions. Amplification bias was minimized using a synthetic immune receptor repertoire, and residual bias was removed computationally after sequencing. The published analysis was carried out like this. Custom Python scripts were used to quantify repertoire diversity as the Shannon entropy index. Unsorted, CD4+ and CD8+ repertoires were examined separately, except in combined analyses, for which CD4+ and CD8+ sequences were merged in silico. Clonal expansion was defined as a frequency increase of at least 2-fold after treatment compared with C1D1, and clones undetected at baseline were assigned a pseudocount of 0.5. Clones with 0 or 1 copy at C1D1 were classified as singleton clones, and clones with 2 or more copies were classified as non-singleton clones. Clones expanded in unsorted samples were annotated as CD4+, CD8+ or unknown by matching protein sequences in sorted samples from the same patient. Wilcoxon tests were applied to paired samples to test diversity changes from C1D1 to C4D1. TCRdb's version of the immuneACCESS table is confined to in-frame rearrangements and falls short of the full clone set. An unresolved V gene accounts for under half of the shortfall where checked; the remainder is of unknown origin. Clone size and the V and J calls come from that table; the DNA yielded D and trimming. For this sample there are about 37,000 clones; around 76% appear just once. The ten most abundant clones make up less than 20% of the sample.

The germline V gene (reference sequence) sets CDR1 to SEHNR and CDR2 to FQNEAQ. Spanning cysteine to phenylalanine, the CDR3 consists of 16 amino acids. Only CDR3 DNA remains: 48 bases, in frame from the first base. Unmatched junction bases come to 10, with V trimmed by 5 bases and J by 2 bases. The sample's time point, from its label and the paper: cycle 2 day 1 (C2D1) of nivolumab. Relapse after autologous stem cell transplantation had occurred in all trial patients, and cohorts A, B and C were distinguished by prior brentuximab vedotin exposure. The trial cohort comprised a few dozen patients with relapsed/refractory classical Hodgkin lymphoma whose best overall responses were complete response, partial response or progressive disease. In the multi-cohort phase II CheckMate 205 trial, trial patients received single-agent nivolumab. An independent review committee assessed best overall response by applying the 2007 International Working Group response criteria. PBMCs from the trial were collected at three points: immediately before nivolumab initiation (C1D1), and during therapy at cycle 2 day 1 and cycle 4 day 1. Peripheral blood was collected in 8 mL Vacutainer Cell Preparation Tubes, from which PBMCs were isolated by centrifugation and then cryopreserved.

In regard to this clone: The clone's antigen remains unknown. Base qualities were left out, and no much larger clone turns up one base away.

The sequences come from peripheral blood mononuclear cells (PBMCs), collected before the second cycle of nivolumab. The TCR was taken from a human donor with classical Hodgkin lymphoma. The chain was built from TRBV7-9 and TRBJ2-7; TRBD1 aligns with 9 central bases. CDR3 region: CASSAIGWDRAYEQYF. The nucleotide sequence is TGTGCCAGCAGCGCCATTGGGTGGGACAGGGCCTACGAGCAGTACTTC.